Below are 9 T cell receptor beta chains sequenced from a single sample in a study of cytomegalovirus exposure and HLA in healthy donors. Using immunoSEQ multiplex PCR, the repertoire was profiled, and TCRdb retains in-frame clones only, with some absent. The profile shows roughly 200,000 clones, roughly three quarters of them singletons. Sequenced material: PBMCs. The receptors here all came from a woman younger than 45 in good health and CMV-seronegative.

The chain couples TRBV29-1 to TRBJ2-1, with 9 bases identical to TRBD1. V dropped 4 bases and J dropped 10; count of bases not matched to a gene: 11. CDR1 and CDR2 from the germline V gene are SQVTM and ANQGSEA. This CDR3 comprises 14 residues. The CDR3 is CSVGNPGQGYEQFF. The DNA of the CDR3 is TGCAGCGTTGGGAACCCGGGACAGGGATACGAGCAGTTCTTC.

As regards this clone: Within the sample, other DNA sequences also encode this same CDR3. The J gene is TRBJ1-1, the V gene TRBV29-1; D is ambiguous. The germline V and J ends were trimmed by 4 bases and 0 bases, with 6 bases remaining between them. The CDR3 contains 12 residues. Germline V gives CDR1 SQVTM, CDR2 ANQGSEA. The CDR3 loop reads CSVGGVNTEAFF. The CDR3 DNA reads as TGCAGCGTTGGTGGAGTGAACACTGAAGCTTTCTTT.

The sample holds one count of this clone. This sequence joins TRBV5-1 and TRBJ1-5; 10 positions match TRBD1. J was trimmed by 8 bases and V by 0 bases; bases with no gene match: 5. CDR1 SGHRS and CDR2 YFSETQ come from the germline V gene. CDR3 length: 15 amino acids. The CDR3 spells CASSLGQGAVEPQHF. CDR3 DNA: TGCGCCAGCAGCTTGGGACAGGGGGCTGTAGAGCCCCAGCATTTT.

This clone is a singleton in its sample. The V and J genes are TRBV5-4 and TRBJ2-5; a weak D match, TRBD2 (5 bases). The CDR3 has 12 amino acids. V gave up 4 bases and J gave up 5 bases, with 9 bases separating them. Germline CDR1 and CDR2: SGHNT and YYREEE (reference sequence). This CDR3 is CASSPGYETQYF. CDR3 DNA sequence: TGTGCCAGCAGCCCGGGATATGAGACCCAGTACTTC.

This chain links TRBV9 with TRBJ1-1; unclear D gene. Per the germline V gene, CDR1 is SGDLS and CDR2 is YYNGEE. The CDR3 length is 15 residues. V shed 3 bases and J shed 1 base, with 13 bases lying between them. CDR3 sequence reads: CASSEGGPTNTEAFF. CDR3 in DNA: TGTGCCAGCAGCGAGGGAGGACCCACGAACACTGAAGCTTTCTTT.

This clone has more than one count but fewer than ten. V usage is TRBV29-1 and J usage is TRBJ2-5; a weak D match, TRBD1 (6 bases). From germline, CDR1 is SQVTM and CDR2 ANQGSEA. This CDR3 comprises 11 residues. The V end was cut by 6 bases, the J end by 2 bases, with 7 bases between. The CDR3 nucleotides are TGCAGCGTCGGACAGCAAGAGACCCAGTACTTC. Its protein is CSVGQQETQYF. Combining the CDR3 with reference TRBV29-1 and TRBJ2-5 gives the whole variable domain SAVISQKPSRDICQRGTSLTIQCQVDSQVTMMFWYRQQPGQSLTLIATANQGSEATYESGFVIDKFPISRPNLTFSTLTVSNMSPEDSSIYLCSVGQQETQYFGPGTRLLVL.

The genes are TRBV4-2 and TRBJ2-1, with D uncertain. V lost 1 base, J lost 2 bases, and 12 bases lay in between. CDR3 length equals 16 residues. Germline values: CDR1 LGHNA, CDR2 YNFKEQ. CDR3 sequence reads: CASSQGRDQAYNEQFF. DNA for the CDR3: TGTGCCAGCAGCCAAGGACGAGACCAGGCCTACAATGAGCAGTTCTTC.

The CDR3 here is CASSASTSGYNEQFF. CDR3 bases: TGTGCCAGCAGCGCCTCGACTAGCGGCTACAATGAGCAGTTCTTC. V usage is TRBV9 and J usage is TRBJ2-1; 9 nucleotides agree with TRBD2. CDR3 size: 15 residues. The germline V gene has CDR1 SGDLS and CDR2 YYNGEE. J was trimmed by 3 bases and V by 3 bases; bases with no gene match: 4.

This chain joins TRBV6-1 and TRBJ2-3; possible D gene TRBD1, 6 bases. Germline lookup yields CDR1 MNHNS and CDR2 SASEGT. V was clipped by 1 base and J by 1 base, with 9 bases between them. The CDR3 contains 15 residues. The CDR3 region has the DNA TGTGCCAGCAGTGAAGGGGGACATCGCACAGATACGCAGTATTTT. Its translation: CASSEGGHRTDTQYF.